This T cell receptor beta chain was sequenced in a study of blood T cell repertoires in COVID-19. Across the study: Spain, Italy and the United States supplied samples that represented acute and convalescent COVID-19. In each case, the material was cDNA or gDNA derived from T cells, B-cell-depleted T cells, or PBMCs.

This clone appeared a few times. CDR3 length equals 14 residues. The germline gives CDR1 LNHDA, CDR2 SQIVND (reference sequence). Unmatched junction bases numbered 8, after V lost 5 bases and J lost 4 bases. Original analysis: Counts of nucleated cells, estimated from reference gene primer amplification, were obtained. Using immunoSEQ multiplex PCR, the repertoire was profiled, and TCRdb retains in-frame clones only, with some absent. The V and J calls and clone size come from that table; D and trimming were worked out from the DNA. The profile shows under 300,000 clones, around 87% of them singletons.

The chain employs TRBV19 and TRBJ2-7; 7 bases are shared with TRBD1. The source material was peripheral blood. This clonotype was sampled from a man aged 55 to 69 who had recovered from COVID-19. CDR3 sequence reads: CASSFDRAGYEQYF. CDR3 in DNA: TGTGCCAGTAGTTTCGACAGGGCTGGGTACGAGCAGTACTTC.